This note documents a single T cell receptor beta chain sequence. These data belong to a study of human T cells and chemical hapten exposure. Study background: Sensitization employed 2% DPC on roughly 2 cm by roughly 2 cm of upper inner arm skin.

TCRdb redid the calling of the RACE reads with MiXCR, one entry per CDR3 protein. Of 80,000 to 95,000 distinct CDR3 sequences detected, approximately 11% appear once; the ten largest clones hold 2.2%. Time point specified: patch test 2, 6 weeks after DPC sensitization. Regarding treatment: therapeutic diphenylcyclopropenone sensitization with weekly scalp DPC. The source of this sequence is a man between 35 and 55 years old with alopecia areata. Some clones in this sample may be carry-over from other donors' samples. This material consisted of whole blood, taken in connection with sensitization to the hapten diphenylcyclopropenone (DPC).

The CDR3 sequence: CASSLSTGGGQPQHF. The CDR3 DNA reads TGTGCCAGCAGCTTAAGTACAGGGGGCGGTCAGCCCCAGCATTTT. This chain joins TRBV7-2 and TRBJ1-5; 9 positions match TRBD1. CDR3 size: 15 residues. The germline V gene has CDR1 SGHTA and CDR2 FQGNSA. V trimming: 2 bases; J trimming: 6 bases; junction bases outside the gene matches: 5.